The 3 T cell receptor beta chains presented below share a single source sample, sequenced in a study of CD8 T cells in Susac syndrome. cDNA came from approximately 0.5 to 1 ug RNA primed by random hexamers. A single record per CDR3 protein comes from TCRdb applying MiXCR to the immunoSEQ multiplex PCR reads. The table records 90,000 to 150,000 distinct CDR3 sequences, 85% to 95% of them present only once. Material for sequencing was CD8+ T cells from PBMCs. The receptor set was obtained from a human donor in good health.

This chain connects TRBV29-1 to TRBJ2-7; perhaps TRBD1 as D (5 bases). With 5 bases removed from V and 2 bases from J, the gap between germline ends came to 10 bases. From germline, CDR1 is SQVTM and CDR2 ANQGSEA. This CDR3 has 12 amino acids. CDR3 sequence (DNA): TGCAGCGTTCAGGGTTTTGCCTACGAGCAGTACTTC. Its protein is CSVQGFAYEQYF.

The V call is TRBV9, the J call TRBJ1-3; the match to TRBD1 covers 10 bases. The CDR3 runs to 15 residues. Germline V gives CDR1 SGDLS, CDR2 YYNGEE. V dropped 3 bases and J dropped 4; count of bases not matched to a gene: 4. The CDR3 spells CASSAGQGVGNTIYF. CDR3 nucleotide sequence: TGTGCCAGCAGCGCCGGACAGGGGGTCGGAAACACCATATATTTT.

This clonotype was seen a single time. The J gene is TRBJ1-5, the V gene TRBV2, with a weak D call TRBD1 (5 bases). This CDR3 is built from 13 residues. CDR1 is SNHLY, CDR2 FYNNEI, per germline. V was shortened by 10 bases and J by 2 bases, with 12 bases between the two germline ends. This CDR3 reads CATDRDGNQPQHF. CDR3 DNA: TGTGCCACCGACAGAGATGGCAATCAGCCCCAGCATTTT.